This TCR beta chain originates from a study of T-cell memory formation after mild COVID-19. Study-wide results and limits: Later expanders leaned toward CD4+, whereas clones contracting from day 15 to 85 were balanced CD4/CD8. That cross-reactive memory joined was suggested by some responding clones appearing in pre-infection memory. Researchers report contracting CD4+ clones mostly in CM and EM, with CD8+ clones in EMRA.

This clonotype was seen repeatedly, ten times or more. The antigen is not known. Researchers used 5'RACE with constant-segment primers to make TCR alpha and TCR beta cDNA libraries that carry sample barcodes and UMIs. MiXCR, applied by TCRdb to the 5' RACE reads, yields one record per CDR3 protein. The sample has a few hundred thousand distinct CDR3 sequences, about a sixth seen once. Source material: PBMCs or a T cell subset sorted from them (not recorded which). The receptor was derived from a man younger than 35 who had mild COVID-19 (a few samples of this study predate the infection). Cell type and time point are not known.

This chain's CDR3 is CASSLPGQEPYTQYF. The CDR3 coding sequence is TGTGCCAGCAGCTTGCCGGGACAGGAGCCATATACGCAGTATTTT. This chain connects TRBV7-2 to TRBJ2-3; 8 nucleotides match TRBD1. Germline V CDR1 and CDR2: SGHTA, FQGNSA. Losses at the gene ends were 3 bases for V and 7 bases for J; bases not matched to a gene: 9. The CDR3 is made up of 15 amino acids.